Listed here are 7 T cell receptor beta chains from one sample, sequenced in a study of technical replicates of blood from a few donors. Measured with immunoSEQ multiplex PCR; TCRdb has only the in-frame clones, and not every one. The sample contains 60,000 to 90,000 clones, around 97% of which appear only once. The sequenced material came from T cells isolated from PBMCs. The receptors here all came from a human donor in good health.

The chain couples TRBV19 to TRBJ2-7; 7 positions match TRBD1. CDR1 is LNHDA and CDR2 is SQIVND in the germline V gene (reference sequence). This CDR3 is 15 amino acids long. Germline trimming cut 6 bases from V and 4 bases from J; bases unmatched to any gene: 12. CDR3 sequence reads: CASSLSGTVNYEQYF. The CDR3 nucleotides read TGTGCCAGTAGCCTTTCCGGGACAGTTAATTACGAGCAGTACTTC. Looking up the rest from reference TRBV19 and TRBJ2-7 gives the full variable domain: DGGITQSPKYLFRKEGQNVTLSCEQNLNHDAMYWYRQDPGQGLRLIYYSQIVNDFQKGDIAEGYSVSREKKESFPLTVTSAQKNPTAFYLCASSLSGTVNYEQYFGPGTRLTVT.

This clone was seen just once. This CDR3 is CASSSPAFF. CDR3 in DNA: TGTGCCAGCAGCTCCCCTGCTTTCTTT. This chain joins TRBV7-9 and TRBJ1-1; no clear D gene. CDR3 length: 9 residues. Germline lookup yields CDR1 SEHNR and CDR2 FQNEAQ (reference sequence). The V gene lost 4 bases and the J gene lost 11 bases, with 5 bases spanning the gap.

The V call is TRBV9, the J call TRBJ2-5; 11 bases are shared with TRBD1. The CDR3 is made up of 15 amino acids. Germline lookup yields CDR1 SGDLS and CDR2 YYNGEE. J lost 7 bases, V lost 1 base, and 6 bases had no gene match. The CDR3 is CASSVSGTGGGTQYF. The CDR3 region has the DNA TGTGCCAGCAGCGTATCCGGGACAGGGGGAGGGACCCAGTACTTC. Full variable domain (rest looked up from reference TRBV9 and TRBJ2-5): DSGVTQTPKHLITATGQRVTLRCSPRSGDLSVYWYQQSLDQGLQFLIQYYNGEERAKGNILERFSAQQFPDLHSELNLSSLELGDSALYFCASSVSGTGGGTQYFGPGTRLLVL.

The rearrangement joins TRBV7-2 to TRBJ2-2; TRBD1 might be the D (5 bases). The CDR3 runs to 17 residues. The germline V and J ends were trimmed by 5 bases and 1 base, with 17 bases remaining between them. Germline loops: CDR1 SGHTA, CDR2 FQGNSA. The CDR3 DNA reads as TGTGCCAGCAGCCCACAGGAATACACCATGAACACCGGGGAGCTGTTTTTT. It is translated as CASSPQEYTMNTGELFF.

The chain is built from TRBV7-8 and TRBJ1-3; D unclear. The CDR3 is made up of 15 amino acids. Germline loops: CDR1 SGHVS, CDR2 FQNEAQ. The V gene lost 5 bases and the J gene lost 7 bases, with 18 bases spanning the gap. The CDR3 region is CASSQHPRFGNTIYF. The CDR3 nucleotides read TGTGCCAGCAGCCAACATCCGCGGTTCGGGAACACCATATATTTT.

The J gene is TRBJ2-7, the V gene TRBV9, with D hard to call. Germline V gene sequence: CDR1 SGDLS, CDR2 YYNGEE. The CDR3 spans 11 residues. Trimming took off 4 bases at V and 4 bases at J, with 6 bases between the two ends. The chain's CDR3 is CASSSNYEQYF. The CDR3 nucleotides read TGTGCCAGCAGCTCCAATTACGAGCAGTACTTC.

The rearrangement links TRBV9 to TRBJ2-5; 7 bases align to TRBD2. The CDR3 runs to 15 residues. Germline V gene sequence: CDR1 SGDLS, CDR2 YYNGEE. The V segment lost 0 bases and the J segment 1 base; nucleotides outside the gene matches: 3. Here the CDR3 reads CASSVEGGGQETQYF. CDR3 bases: TGTGCCAGCAGCGTAGAGGGCGGGGGCCAAGAGACCCAGTACTTC. Filled out from reference TRBV9 and TRBJ2-5, the complete variable domain reads DSGVTQTPKHLITATGQRVTLRCSPRSGDLSVYWYQQSLDQGLQFLIQYYNGEERAKGNILERFSAQQFPDLHSELNLSSLELGDSALYFCASSVEGGGQETQYFGPGTRLLVL.